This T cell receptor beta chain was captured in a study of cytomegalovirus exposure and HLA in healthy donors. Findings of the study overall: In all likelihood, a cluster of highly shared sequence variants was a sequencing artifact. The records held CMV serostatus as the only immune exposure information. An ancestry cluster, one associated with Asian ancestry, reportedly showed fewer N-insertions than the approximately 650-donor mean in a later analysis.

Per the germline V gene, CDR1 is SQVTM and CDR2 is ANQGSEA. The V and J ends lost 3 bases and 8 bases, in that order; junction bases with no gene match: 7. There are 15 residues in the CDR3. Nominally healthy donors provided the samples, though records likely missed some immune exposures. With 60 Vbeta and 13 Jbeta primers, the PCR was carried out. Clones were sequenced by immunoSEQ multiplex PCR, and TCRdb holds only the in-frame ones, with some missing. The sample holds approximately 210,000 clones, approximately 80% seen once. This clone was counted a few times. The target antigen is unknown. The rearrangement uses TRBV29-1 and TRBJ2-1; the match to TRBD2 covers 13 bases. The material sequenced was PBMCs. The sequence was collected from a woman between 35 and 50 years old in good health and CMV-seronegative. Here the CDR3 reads CSVDRTSGSGYEQFF. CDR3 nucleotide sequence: TGCAGCGTTGATAGGACTAGCGGGAGTGGGTATGAGCAGTTCTTC.